This is a list of T cell receptor beta chains from one sample in a study of molecular identifiers for immune sequencing clone quantification. TCRdb ran MiXCR on the PCR reads and lists one entry per CDR3 protein. Among nearly 650,000 distinct CDR3 sequences listed, about 25% were seen once. The sequencing sample was made of naive CD8+ T cells from blood, with Jurkat cell RNA spiked in. These receptors were collected from a human donor in good health. Some libraries in this study had Jurkat cell RNA spiked in. CDR3s include the opening cysteine and the closing phenylalanine or tryptophan. The order of the fields is D gene, J gene, CDR3 length, V gene, clone size, CDR3 DNA, CDR3 protein. D genes are given only for firm matches. For some rows the clone size is stated as once, few or many, or as a class when expanded; others skip it.

TRBD1	TRBJ2-6	22	TRBV2	many	TGTGCCATCAACAGGAGGGGAAACAGGGGGCTCCCCTCCTACTCTGGGGCCAACGTCCTGACTTTC	CAINRRGNRGLPSYSGANVLTF
-	TRBJ2-1	18	TRBV4-2	-	TGTGCCAGCAGCCAAGATTTATCGGTGCTAGCGAGATACAATGAGCAGTTCTTC	CASSQDLSVLARYNEQFF
-	TRBJ1-2	13	TRBV20-1	-	TGCAGTGCCACGCCGGGGGGGGGTGTTGGCTACACCTTC	CSATPGGGVGYTF
TRBD1	TRBJ1-3	15	TRBV23-1	-	TGCGCCAGCACCCTCGACAGGGATCCTGGAAACACCATATATTTT	CASTLDRDPGNTIYF
-	TRBJ2-5	17	TRBV25-1	-	TGTGCCAGCAGTGACCTTCCAGGAACAGACTCCGAAGAGACCCAGTACTTC	CASSDLPGTDSEETQYF
-	TRBJ2-7	14	TRBV5-1	many	TGCGCCAGCAGCTTGGGGCAGGGGCCCACCGAGCAGTACTTC	CASSLGQGPTEQYF
-	TRBJ2-3	16	TRBV9	-	TGTGCCAGCAGCGTAGCTTTGGCGGAGAGCACAGATACGCAGTATTTT	CASSVALAESTDTQYF
-	TRBJ1-5	13	TRBV6-6	-	TGTGCCAGCAATTTTGGCCTCAATCAGCCCCAGCATTTT	CASNFGLNQPQHF
-	TRBJ2-3	14	TRBV13	many	TGTGCCAGCAGCCCAGGGACATCCGGAGATACGCAGTATTTT	CASSPGTSGDTQYF
-	TRBJ1-2	14	TRBV10-2	few	TGCGCCAGTGGGGACGGGACGAGAGTTAGAGGCTACACCTTC	CASGDGTRVRGYTF
-	TRBJ2-3	14	TRBV13	once	TGTGCCAGCAGCCCACAGCAAAACACAGATACGCAGTATTTT	CASSPQQNTDTQYF
-	TRBJ2-1	17	TRBV2	-	TGTGCCAGCAGTCGCCGGGGAGAGACTCGGGGCTACAATGAGCAGTTCTTC	CASSRRGETRGYNEQFF
TRBD1	TRBJ2-7	15	TRBV29-1	many	TGCAGCGTTGAATCCGAAGAGACAGGGTCCTACGAGCAGTACTTC	CSVESEETGSYEQYF
-	TRBJ1-5	14	TRBV15	-	TGTGCCACCCGCACGGGGGCTAGCAATCAGCCCCAGCATTTT	CATRTGASNQPQHF
TRBD1	TRBJ2-3	14	TRBV10-3	few	TGTGCCATCAGCCCACAGGGGCCGACAGATACGCAGTATTTT	CAISPQGPTDTQYF
-	TRBJ1-1	12	TRBV7-2	-	TGTGCCAGCAGCTTAGCGAGCATTGGAGCTTTCTTT	CASSLASIGAFF
-	TRBJ2-3	15	TRBV7-2	many	TGTGCCAGCAGCTTCCGGGACTTCAACACAGATACGCAGTATTTT	CASSFRDFNTDTQYF
-	TRBJ1-5	13	TRBV7-9	many	TGTGCCAGCAGGCCCGCCGCAGATCAGCCCCAGCATTTT	CASRPAADQPQHF
TRBD1	TRBJ1-4	14	TRBV30	few	TGTGCCTGGACTTTCGGACAGGGATATGAAAAACTGTTTTTT	CAWTFGQGYEKLFF
-	TRBJ2-7	13	TRBV7-9	many	TGTGCCAGCAGCTCGGCGGGTACGTACGAGCAGTACTTC	CASSSAGTYEQYF
-	TRBJ1-4	14	TRBV27	few	TGTGCCAGCAGTTTTAGTAGTGACAATGAAAAACTGTTTTTT	CASSFSSDNEKLFF
TRBD2	TRBJ2-7	16	TRBV9	few	TGTGCCAGCAGCGTAACTAGCGGGGCTGGATACTACGAGCAGTACTTC	CASSVTSGAGYYEQYF
-	TRBJ2-2	16	TRBV4-3	few	TGCGCCAGCAGCCAAGCCTCCCTTGGCCTGGCCGGGGAGCTGTTTTTT	CASSQASLGLAGELFF
-	TRBJ2-2	15	TRBV28	many	TGTGCCAGCAGTTTATACAGTGGGAACACCGGGGAGCTGTTTTTT	CASSLYSGNTGELFF
-	TRBJ2-7	15	TRBV4-1	-	TGCGCCAGCAGCCAAGAAGCCAGGGGGGGTTCCGCGCAGTACTTC	CASSQEARGGSAQYF
-	TRBJ1-5	17	TRBV19	many	TGTGCCAGTAGTATAGAGGAGGGGGTGATGGGCAATCAGCCCCAGCATTTT	CASSIEEGVMGNQPQHF
-	TRBJ1-4	12	TRBV13	few	TGTGCCAGCAGTTACAACGGTGAAAAACTGTTTTTT	CASSYNGEKLFF
TRBD1	TRBJ2-1	14	TRBV5-6	-	TGTGCCAGCACAGAGGGACAGGGCAACAATGAGCAGTTCTTC	CASTEGQGNNEQFF
-	TRBJ2-3	15	TRBV10-3	-	TGTGCCATCAGTGAAGGGCAGGGCATAGCAGATGCGCAGTATTTT	CAISEGQGIADAQYF
TRBD2	TRBJ2-2	16	TRBV29-1	many	TGCAGCGTGGGGTCACTAGCGGGGGATAACACCGGGGAGCTGTTTTTT	CSVGSLAGDNTGELFF
-	TRBJ2-5	15	TRBV3-1	many	TGTGCCAGCAGCCAAGAATATGGGAAGCTGGGGACCCAGTACTTC	CASSQEYGKLGTQYF
-	TRBJ2-5	14	TRBV6-5	many	TGTGCCAGCAGTCCAACGGCCGGCCAAGAGACCCAGTACTTC	CASSPTAGQETQYF
-	TRBJ2-7	15	TRBV6-6	few	TGTGCCAGCAGGTCCGGGACTCAAGGCTCCTACGAGCAGTACTTC	CASRSGTQGSYEQYF
-	TRBJ2-3	15	TRBV12-3/TRBV12-4	many	TGTGCCAGCAGTGCTCCCGGGACACAACCAGATACGCAGTATTTT	CASSAPGTQPDTQYF
-	TRBJ2-7	15	TRBV6-1	-	TGTGCCAGCAGTGAAAGTTACACTTACTCCTACGAGCAGTACTTC	CASSESYTYSYEQYF
TRBD1	TRBJ2-1	13	TRBV5-6	-	TGTGCCAGCAGCTTGGTAGGGGGCTATGATGAGTTCTTC	CASSLVGGYDEFF
-	TRBJ1-2	15	TRBV6-5	few	TGTGCCAGCAGTTACTCTGGCGGAGTAGACTATGGCTACACCTTC	CASSYSGGVDYGYTF
TRBD1	TRBJ2-7	16	TRBV5-1	few	TGCGCCAGCAGCTGGGGCGGGGACAGGGCAATCTACGAGCAGTACTTC	CASSWGGDRAIYEQYF
-	TRBJ2-7	13	TRBV7-7	few	TGTGCTAGCAGCTTAAGCGAGGCCTACGAGCAGTACTTC	CASSLSEAYEQYF
-	TRBJ2-1	17	TRBV3-1	-	TGTGCCTGCAGCCAAGATTACGGTCGGTCTAGCACGCTTGAGCAGTTCTTC	CACSQDYGRSSTLEQFF
TRBD2	TRBJ2-7	17	TRBV29-1	-	TGCAGCGTTGTCTCAGGGGGGGGACTAGCGGGGGGATACGAGCAGTACTTC	CSVVSGGGLAGGYEQYF
-	TRBJ1-2	17	TRBV6-2/TRBV6-3	-	TGTGCCAGCGAGGGAGACAGCGGACTTGCGCGGCACTATGGCTACCCCTTC	CASEGDSGLARHYGYPF
TRBD2	TRBJ2-7	15	TRBV24-1	-	TGTGCCACCAGTGATGGACTAGCGGGAGGAGGGGAGCAGTACTTC	CATSDGLAGGGEQYF
-	TRBJ2-7	15	TRBV5-1	few	TGCGCCAGCAGCTTGGTATCCGGGCAGCCATACGAGCAGTACTTC	CASSLVSGQPYEQYF